This T cell receptor (beta chain) was sequenced during a study of OX40 agonist ivuxolimab in advanced cancers. On the study more broadly: Two cutaneous melanoma patients and one hepatocellular carcinoma patient, three in all, had partial responses. Study-level results: By week 6 at 0.1 to 3.0 mg/kg, blood CD4+ and CD8+ T cells had expanded clonally.

This clone has only one observation. Its antigen is unidentified. Germline V gives CDR1 SGHRS, CDR2 YFSETQ. V was pared by 5 bases and J by 11 bases, with 25 bases between. This CDR3 has 15 residues. Sequencing used immunoSEQ multiplex PCR; TCRdb keeps in-frame clones, though not all of them. In the table there are tens of thousands of clones, about 90% of which are singletons. The sequence derives from an adult with an advanced solid tumor such as melanoma, head and neck, liver or kidney cancer. Sequencing was performed on CD4+ or CD8+ T cells sorted from blood, taken in a trial of the OX40 agonist ivuxolimab. The V call is TRBV5-1, the J call TRBJ1-1; D is unclear. The CDR3 nucleotides are TGCGCCAGCAGTCTGGCCGCTGGCGGATCTGAGGAGGCTTTCTTT. Encoded protein: CASSLAAGGSEEAFF. Based on the CDR3 plus reference TRBV5-1 and TRBJ1-1, the full variable domain is KAGVTQTPRYLIKTRGQQVTLSCSPISGHRSVSWYQQTPGQGLQFLFEYFSETQRNKGNFPGRFSGRQFSNSRSEMNVSTLELGDSALYLCASSLAAGGSEEAFFGQGTRLTVV.